A selection of T cell receptor beta chains follows, all from one sample in a study of cytomegalovirus exposure and HLA in healthy donors. Repertoires were generated with immunoSEQ multiplex PCR, while TCRdb's copy carries only in-frame clones and drops some. Of 200,000 or so clones listed, under 95% are singletons. The specimen sequenced was PBMCs. The source of these receptors is a woman between 18 and 29 years old in good health and CMV-seronegative. Each CDR3 is given with its conserved first and last residue. The order of the fields is V gene, clone size, CDR3 length, J gene, CDR3 protein. The size entry is marked missing in some rows and otherwise reads once, few, many or a size class.

V: TRBV7-8; size: NA; length: 18; J: TRBJ2-6; CDR3: CASSLSGLVASGANVLTF
V: TRBV27; size: once; length: 16; J: TRBJ1-1; CDR3: CASSPEPGRGNTEAFF
V: TRBV11-2; size: few; length: 17; J: TRBJ2-2; CDR3: CASSTRGGLRNTGELFF
V: TRBV2; size: NA; length: 15; J: TRBJ2-3; CDR3: CASSPRLGFTDTQYF
V: TRBV28; size: NA; length: 11; J: TRBJ2-5; CDR3: CASSSAETQYF
V: TRBV5-1; size: NA; length: 19; J: TRBJ2-3; CDR3: CASSLKTSGRKGDRDTQYF
V: TRBV12-5; size: NA; length: 18; J: TRBJ2-1; CDR3: CASGLSPAGVGTYNEQFF
V: TRBV19; size: NA; length: 13; J: TRBJ1-1; CDR3: CASSMSGNTEAFF
V: TRBV6-5; size: NA; length: 11; J: TRBJ1-2; CDR3: CASTLGGSYTF
V: TRBV19; size: NA; length: 15; J: TRBJ1-1; CDR3: CASSAEQGGNTEAFF
V: TRBV4-1; size: NA; length: 17; J: TRBJ2-7; CDR3: CASSPKLTSSVNYEQYF
V: TRBV4-2; size: NA; length: 16; J: TRBJ2-7; CDR3: CASSQDYEAVSYEQYF
V: TRBV6-6; size: NA; length: 14; J: TRBJ1-1; CDR3: CASSSSDRVTEAFF
V: TRBV19; size: NA; length: 19; J: TRBJ1-3; CDR3: CASSSKRRTLNLSGNTIYF
V: TRBV27; size: once; length: 14; J: TRBJ1-4; CDR3: CASSLGTGFEKLFF
V: TRBV11-2; size: once; length: 16; J: TRBJ2-7; CDR3: CASSASTGTSRWEQYF
V: TRBV2; size: NA; length: 16; J: TRBJ1-5; CDR3: CASSTLRLRRSQPQHF
V: TRBV29-1; size: NA; length: 14; J: TRBJ2-5; CDR3: CSVEGDRGKETQYF
V: TRBV2; size: NA; length: 15; J: TRBJ2-5; CDR3: CASSENRGGKETQYF
V: TRBV7-9; size: NA; length: 14; J: TRBJ2-7; CDR3: CAFTTPGATYEQYF
V: TRBV4-1; size: NA; length: 17; J: TRBJ2-5; CDR3: CASSQDTGRGVEETQYF
V: TRBV30; size: NA; length: 14; J: TRBJ1-1; CDR3: CAWSPGGMNTEAFF
V: TRBV7-2; size: NA; length: 12; J: TRBJ1-5; CDR3: CASSSTMGPQHF
V: TRBV7-9; size: NA; length: 12; J: TRBJ1-1; CDR3: CASSTRGFEAFF
V: TRBV13; size: NA; length: 14; J: TRBJ2-1; CDR3: CASSRRGNRNEQFF
V: TRBV9; size: NA; length: 14; J: TRBJ2-7; CDR3: CASSPTGAPSEQYF
V: TRBV28; size: NA; length: 16; J: TRBJ2-1; CDR3: CASSSRGSGRGGGQFF
V: TRBV15; size: NA; length: 15; J: TRBJ1-2; CDR3: CATSGIRQGFDGYTF
V: TRBV28; size: NA; length: 15; J: TRBJ1-1; CDR3: CASSGTGDPNTEAFF
V: TRBV11-2; size: NA; length: 12; J: TRBJ2-7; CDR3: CASSLQGYEQYF
V: TRBV6-1; size: NA; length: 15; J: TRBJ2-3; CDR3: CAIREGGYKADTQYF
V: TRBV7-9; size: once; length: 14; J: TRBJ1-1; CDR3: CASNAGGLNTEAFF
V: TRBV6-1; size: NA; length: 13; J: TRBJ2-7; CDR3: CASRGHQFYEQYF
V: TRBV11-2; size: NA; length: 19; J: TRBJ1-5; CDR3: CASSLDVGTGILGNQPQHF
V: TRBV7-2; size: NA; length: 17; J: TRBJ1-3; CDR3: CASSVHAGLNSGNTIYF
V: TRBV7-3; size: NA; length: 14; J: TRBJ1-1; CDR3: CASSLGGLNTEAFF
V: TRBV5-1; size: NA; length: 19; J: TRBJ2-3; CDR3: CASSPRTSGRIRGTDTQYF
V: TRBV7-9; size: NA; length: 12; J: TRBJ1-1; CDR3: CASSLVDTEAFF
V: TRBV6-1; size: NA; length: 13; J: TRBJ1-1; CDR3: CASSEGGRTEAFF
V: TRBV9; size: NA; length: 17; J: TRBJ1-6; CDR3: CASSVNPGTGSYSPLHF
V: TRBV14; size: NA; length: 16; J: TRBJ2-1; CDR3: CASSKDGPFFLNEQFF
V: TRBV29-1; size: NA; length: 13; J: TRBJ1-1; CDR3: CSVERAGKTEAFF
V: TRBV5-6; size: NA; length: 17; J: TRBJ1-5; CDR3: CASSSNPGTAGVRPQHF
V: TRBV29-1; size: NA; length: 14; J: TRBJ1-2; CDR3: CSAGTEISNYGYTF
V: TRBV30; size: NA; length: 13; J: TRBJ1-1; CDR3: CACSGQPNTEAFF
V: TRBV5-4; size: once; length: 14; J: TRBJ1-1; CDR3: CASSLRWSSTEAFF
V: TRBV4-2; size: NA; length: 13; J: TRBJ1-2; CDR3: CASSVNGRDGYTF
V: TRBV27; size: NA; length: 13; J: TRBJ2-5; CDR3: CASSRQSKETQYF
V: TRBV7-9; size: NA; length: 14; J: TRBJ2-7; CDR3: CASSRGGSLYEQYF
V: TRBV7-9; size: few; length: 15; J: TRBJ1-4; CDR3: CASSGHRVGSEKLFF